This T cell receptor (beta chain) emerged from a study of T cell changes during pregnancy in multiple sclerosis (dated by TCRdb to 2018 to 2020). Looking at the study overall: Changes in the T cell repertoire over the course of pregnancy were examined in this study in women with multiple sclerosis.

The protocol used for the library was the immunoSEQ multiplex PCR assay. TCRdb mirrors the immuneACCESS table, restricted to in-frame sequences. Some clones are absent from its copies; in checked studies, under half trace to an unresolved V gene, and the reason for the others is unknown. The sample yields about 30,000 clones; about nine tenths were counted once. The top ten clones comprise about 0.4% of the sample. The V and J ends are trimmed by 4 bases and 8 bases, leaving 17 bases between them. The germline V gene supplies CDR1 ENHRY and CDR2 SYGVKD. CDR3 length: 14 amino acids, cysteine to phenylalanine. CDR3 DNA is the only sequence kept; it has 42 bases, read in frame from the first base. Remarks on this clone: The antigen it recognizes is unknown. Base quality data are lacking; no much larger clone is found one base away.

The chain uses TRBV10-3 and TRBJ1-2; the D segment could be TRBD1, given 5 matching bases. This sequence originates from a female donor in good health, enrolled as a control in a pregnancy study. Sample: CD4+ T cells from peripheral blood mononuclear cells, taken in the second trimester of pregnancy. The CDR3 region has the sequence CAISGGDWGVGYTF. The bases read TGTGCCATCAGTGGTGGGGACTGGGGTGTGGGCTACACCTTC.